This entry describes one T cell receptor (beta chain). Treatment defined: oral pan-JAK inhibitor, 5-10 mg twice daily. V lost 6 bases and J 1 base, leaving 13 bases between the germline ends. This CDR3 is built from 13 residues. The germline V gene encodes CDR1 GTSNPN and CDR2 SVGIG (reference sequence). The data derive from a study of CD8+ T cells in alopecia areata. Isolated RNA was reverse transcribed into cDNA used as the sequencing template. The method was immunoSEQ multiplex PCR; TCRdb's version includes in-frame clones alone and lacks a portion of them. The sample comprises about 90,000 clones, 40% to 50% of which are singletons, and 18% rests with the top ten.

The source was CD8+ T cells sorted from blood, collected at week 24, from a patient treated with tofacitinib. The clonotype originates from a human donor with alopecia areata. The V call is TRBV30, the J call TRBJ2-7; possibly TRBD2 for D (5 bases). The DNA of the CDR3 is TGTGCCTGCCCAACCGGGGAATCCTACGAGCAGTACTTC. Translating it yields CACPTGESYEQYF.